This TCR beta chain was obtained from a study of blood T cell repertoires in COVID-19. Study details: T cells, B-cell-depleted T cells, or PBMCs supplied cDNA or gDNA.

Original data processing: Cell counts per sample came from amplifying reference gene primers. Repertoires were generated with immunoSEQ multiplex PCR, while TCRdb's copy carries only in-frame clones and drops some. V, J and clone size are taken as reported in that table, and D and trimming were inferred from the DNA itself. Found here are roughly 250,000 clones, around 84% of them singletons; the top ten hold about 1%. The junction had 9 bases not matched to a gene; V was cut back by 3 bases and J by 11 bases. CDR3 length: 13 residues. The sequence was collected from a man in his forties or fifties with acute or convalescent COVID-19. Input material: peripheral blood. The chain is built from TRBV12-3 or TRBV12-4 and TRBJ1-2, with 7 bases that match TRBD1. Here the CDR3 DNA reads TGTGCCAGCAGTTTCGGGACAGCCAGGAGATACACCTTC. Translating it yields CASSFGTARRYTF.